This is a list of T cell receptor beta chains from one sample in a study of OX40 agonist ivuxolimab in advanced cancers. The table came from immunoSEQ multiplex PCR; TCRdb's copy has only in-frame clones and leaves some out. The table shows about 120,000 clones, with 75% to 90% occurring only once. Sequenced here: CD4+ or CD8+ T cells sorted from blood, sampled in a trial of the OX40 agonist ivuxolimab. Source of these receptors: an adult with an advanced solid tumor such as melanoma, head and neck, liver or kidney cancer. Both conserved end residues are trimmed from each CDR3.

CDR3 protein	V gene	J gene	CDR3 length
ASSRPYGPLH	TRBV11-2	TRBJ1-6	10
ASSLRLAGGPGTDTQY	TRBV5-4	TRBJ2-3	16
ASSLAGLRVVSAGELF	TRBV11-2	TRBJ2-2	16
ASSPGQGNYGYT	TRBV28	TRBJ1-2	12
ASSNSVETPGPEGDTQY	TRBV10-1	TRBJ2-3	17
ASVHGGGGTEQY	TRBV6-6	TRBJ2-7	12
ASSIISKAGGRDTQY	TRBV19	TRBJ2-3	15
VSSQARGQGGGYT	TRBV4-3	TRBJ1-2	13
ASSLSDLYGYT	TRBV11-2	TRBJ1-2	11
ASSYIYSNQPQH	TRBV6-7	TRBJ1-5	12
ASSTSIAELH	TRBV7-9	TRBJ1-6	10
ASSFQTGLAGGLPYEQY	TRBV7-2	TRBJ2-7	17
ASSLRGGNTDTQY	TRBV5-1	TRBJ2-3	13
ASSQVGGPAPR	TRBV4-1	TRBJ1-1	11
ASSSLAGGVGQETQY	TRBV19	TRBJ2-5	15
ASSPVSDGNTIY	TRBV18	TRBJ1-3	12
ASSQDLEGVDIQY	TRBV4-2	TRBJ2-4	13
ASSNSGGPSYEQY	TRBV7-2	TRBJ2-7	13
SVPAEGRAEAF	TRBV29-1	TRBJ1-1	11
AWSVRGLRNQPQH	TRBV30	TRBJ1-5	13
ASSPRGAGEQY	TRBV7-8	TRBJ2-7	11
ASSSYWTSNTGELF	TRBV5-4	TRBJ2-2	14
ASSDSTGLSYNSPLH	TRBV6-4	TRBJ1-6	15
ASSLTGFQETQY	TRBV28	TRBJ2-5	12
ASSSAGTGTYNEQF	TRBV13	TRBJ2-1	14
ASSPTGGETQY	TRBV18	TRBJ2-5	11
ASSPTLVTDTQY	TRBV14	TRBJ2-3	12
ASSYPGQGYEQY	TRBV6-6	TRBJ2-7	12
ASSLAIDRVGEQY	TRBV7-2	TRBJ2-5	13
ATSRTQGQDSPYEQY	TRBV15	TRBJ2-7	15
ASSLEQGLIYGYT	TRBV28	TRBJ1-2	13
AWSTGGVYEQY	TRBV30	TRBJ2-7	11
ASSYRGSIEETQY	TRBV7-2	TRBJ2-5	13
ATQTGTEITGELF	TRBV10-3	TRBJ2-2	13
ASRSGLAEETQY	TRBV2	TRBJ2-5	12
ASSWDTGVHQPQH	TRBV19	TRBJ1-5	13
AWSMTGANVLT	TRBV30	TRBJ2-6	11
ASSYQSGGAPDTQY	TRBV6-5	TRBJ2-3	14
ASSHPRGRTVYGYT	TRBV4-1	TRBJ1-2	14
ASSPFAGAPNEQY	TRBV6-5	TRBJ2-7	13
ASSTGTNNQPQH	TRBV7-9	TRBJ1-5	12
ASSFGSSVDNQPQH	TRBV5-1	TRBJ1-5	14
ASSATDGHQPQH	TRBV27	TRBJ1-5	12